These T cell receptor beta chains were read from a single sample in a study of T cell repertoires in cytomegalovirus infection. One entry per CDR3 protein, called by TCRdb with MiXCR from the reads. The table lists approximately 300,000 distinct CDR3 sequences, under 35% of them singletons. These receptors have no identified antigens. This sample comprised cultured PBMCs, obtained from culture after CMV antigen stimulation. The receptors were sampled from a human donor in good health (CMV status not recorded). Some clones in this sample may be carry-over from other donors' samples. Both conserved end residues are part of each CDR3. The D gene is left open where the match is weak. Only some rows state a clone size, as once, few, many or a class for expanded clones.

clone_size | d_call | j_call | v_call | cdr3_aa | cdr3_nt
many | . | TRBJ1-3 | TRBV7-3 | CASSLRAGGNTIYF | TGTGCCAGCAGCTTACGGGCAGGGGGAAACACCATATATTTT
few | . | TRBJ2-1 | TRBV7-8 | CASSPPTRRESSYNEQFF | TGTGCCAGCAGCCCACCAACCAGGCGAGAAAGCTCCTACAATGAGCAGTTCTTC
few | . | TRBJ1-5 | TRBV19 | CASSVGPARPQHF | TGTGCCAGTAGTGTGGGCCCTGCTCGGCCCCAGCATTTT
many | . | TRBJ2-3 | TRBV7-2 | CASSWGLRIGTQYF | TGTGCCAGCAGCTGGGGACTCCGGATCGGTACGCAGTATTTT
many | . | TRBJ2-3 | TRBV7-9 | CASSLGRRTHLGDTQYF | TGTGCCAGCAGCCTAGGGAGAAGGACTCACCTCGGGGATACGCAGTATTTT
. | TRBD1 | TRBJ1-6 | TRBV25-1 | CASSERGLGNSPLHF | TGTGCCAGCAGTGAGAGGGGGCTTGGAAATTCACCCCTCCACTTT
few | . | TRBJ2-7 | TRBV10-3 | CAISEAKGSYEQYF | TGTGCCATCAGTGAGGCCAAGGGTTCCTACGAGCAGTACTTC
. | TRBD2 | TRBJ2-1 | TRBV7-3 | CASSLIAGEFPEQFF | TGTGCCAGCAGCTTAATAGCGGGAGAATTTCCTGAGCAGTTCTTC
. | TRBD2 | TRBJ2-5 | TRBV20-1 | CSARPGLAGGPTQETQYF | TGCAGTGCTAGACCAGGACTAGCGGGAGGGCCGACACAAGAGACCCAGTACTTC
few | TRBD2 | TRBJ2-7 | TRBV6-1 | CASSQRTSGSLEGPRVREQYF | TGTGCCAGCAGTCAAAGGACTAGCGGGAGCCTCGAAGGGCCGAGAGTACGCGAGCAGTACTTC
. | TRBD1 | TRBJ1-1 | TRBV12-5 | CASGLAGTGSAFF | TGTGCTAGTGGTTTGGCGGGGACAGGATCAGCCTTCTTT
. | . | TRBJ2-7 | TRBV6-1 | CASSPGPQFYEQYF | TGTGCCAGCAGCCCGGGACCGCAATTCTACGAGCAGTACTTC
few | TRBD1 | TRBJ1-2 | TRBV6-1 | CASSRNRDRGGGYTF | TGTGCCAGCAGTAGAAACCGGGACAGGGGAGGCGGCTACACCTTC
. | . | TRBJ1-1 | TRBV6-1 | CASIQWGGTEAFF | TGTGCCAGCATCCAATGGGGGGGTACTGAAGCTTTCTTT
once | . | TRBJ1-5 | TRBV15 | CATSRVGGVAEPQHF | TGTGCCACCAGCAGAGTAGGCGGTGTTGCTGAGCCCCAGCATTTT
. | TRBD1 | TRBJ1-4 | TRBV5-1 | CASSQVTGGIEKLFF | TGCGCCAGCAGCCAAGTCACAGGGGGCATAGAAAAACTGTTTTTT
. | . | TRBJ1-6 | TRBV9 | CASSTPGTGPSPLHF | TGTGCCAGCAGCACCCCCGGGACGGGACCTTCACCCCTCCACTTT
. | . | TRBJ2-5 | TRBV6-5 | CASRAEASQETQYF | TGTGCCTCCAGAGCCGAGGCTAGCCAAGAGACCCAGTACTTC
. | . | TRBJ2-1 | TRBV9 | CASSSGWAGAGNNEQFF | TGTGCCAGCAGCTCTGGGTGGGCTGGGGCCGGTAACAATGAGCAGTTCTTC
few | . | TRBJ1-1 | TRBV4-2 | CASSRGEDINTEAFF | TGTGCCAGCAGCCGAGGGGAGGACATTAACACTGAAGCTTTCTTT
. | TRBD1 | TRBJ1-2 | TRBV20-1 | CSAAGQEAYTF | TGCAGTGCCGCCGGACAGGAGGCCTACACCTTC
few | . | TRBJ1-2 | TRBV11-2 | CASSLAGALGGDGYTF | TGTGCCAGCAGCTTAGCGGGGGCGCTGGGGGGCGATGGCTACACCTTC
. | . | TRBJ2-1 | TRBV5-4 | CASSLVGNNYNEQFF | TGTGCCAGCAGCTTGGTCGGGAACAACTACAATGAGCAGTTCTTC
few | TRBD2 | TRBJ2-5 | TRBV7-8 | CASSIWTSGNQQETQYF | TGTGCCAGCAGCATATGGACTAGCGGGAATCAGCAAGAGACCCAGTACTTC
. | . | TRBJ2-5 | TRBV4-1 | CASSQRPEETQYF | TGCGCCAGCAGCCAAAGACCCGAAGAGACCCAGTACTTC
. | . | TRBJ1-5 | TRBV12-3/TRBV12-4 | CASSHDRSFNQPQHF | TGTGCCAGCAGTCACGACAGGAGCTTCAATCAGCCCCAGCATTTT
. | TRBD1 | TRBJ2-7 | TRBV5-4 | CASSLAGQVGHEQYF | TGTGCCAGCAGCTTGGCCGGACAGGTCGGGCACGAGCAGTACTTC
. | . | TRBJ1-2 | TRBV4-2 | CASSQGEAYGYTF | TGTGCCAGCAGCCAAGGTGAGGCCTATGGCTACACCTTC
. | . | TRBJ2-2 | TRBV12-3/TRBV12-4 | CASSYPPEGVNTGELFF | TGTGCCAGCAGTTACCCCCCGGAGGGGGTAAACACCGGGGAGCTGTTTTTT
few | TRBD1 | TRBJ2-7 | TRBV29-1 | CSVERDSSYEQYF | TGCAGCGTTGAACGGGACAGCTCCTACGAGCAGTACTTC
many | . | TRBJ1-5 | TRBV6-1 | CASSEDSHYSNQPQHF | TGTGCCAGCAGTGAAGACAGCCATTATAGCAATCAGCCCCAGCATTTT
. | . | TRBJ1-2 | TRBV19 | CASSIAVNYGYTF | TGTGCCAGTAGTATCGCAGTGAACTATGGCTACACCTTC
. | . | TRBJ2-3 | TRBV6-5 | CASSYSGDTQYF | TGTGCCAGCAGTTACTCCGGAGATACGCAGTATTTT
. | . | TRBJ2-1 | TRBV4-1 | CASSRRDLSYNEQSF | TGCGCCAGCAGCCGACGGGACTTATCCTACAATGAGCAGTCCTTC
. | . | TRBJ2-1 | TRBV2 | CARAGAGNEQFF | TGTGCCCGCGCGGGGGCGGGAAATGAGCAGTTCTTC
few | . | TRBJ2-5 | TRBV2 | CASSGLGETQYF | TGTGCCAGTTCGGGGCTAGGAGAGACCCAGTACTTC
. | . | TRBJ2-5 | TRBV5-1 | CASSLGSTVGETQYF | TGCGCCAGCAGCTTGGGATCGACGGTAGGGGAGACCCAGTACTTC
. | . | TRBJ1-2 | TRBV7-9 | CASSLSEELYGYTF | TGTGCCAGCAGCTTATCGGAGGAGTTATATGGCTACACCTTC
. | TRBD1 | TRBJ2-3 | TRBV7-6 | CASTDRGDTQYF | TGTGCCAGCACCGACAGGGGTGATACGCAGTATTTT
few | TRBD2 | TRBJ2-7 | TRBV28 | CASSSPGLADRYEQYF | TGTGCCAGCAGTTCGCCGGGACTAGCGGATCGCTACGAGCAGTACTTC
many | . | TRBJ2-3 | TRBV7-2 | CASSSGPSTDTQYF | TGTGCCAGCAGCTCCGGGCCTAGCACAGATACGCAGTATTTT
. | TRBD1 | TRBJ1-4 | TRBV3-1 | CASSPSRRDRGRRGEKLFF | TGTGCCAGCAGCCCAAGCAGGAGGGACAGGGGAAGACGAGGTGAAAAACTGTTTTTT
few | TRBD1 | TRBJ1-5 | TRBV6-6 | CASRDSANQPQHF | TGTGCCAGCCGGGACAGTGCCAATCAGCCCCAGCATTTT
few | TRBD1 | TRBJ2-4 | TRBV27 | CASSPAPGQGTNIQYF | TGTGCCAGCAGTCCTGCGCCGGGACAGGGGACAAACATTCAGTACTTC
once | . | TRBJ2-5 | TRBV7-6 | CASSIQWGETQYF | TGTGCCAGCAGCATCCAATGGGGGGAGACCCAGTACTTC
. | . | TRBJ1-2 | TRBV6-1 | CASSEGPDMAVANYGYTF | TGTGCCAGCAGTGAAGGGCCGGACATGGCCGTGGCTAACTATGGCTACACCTTC